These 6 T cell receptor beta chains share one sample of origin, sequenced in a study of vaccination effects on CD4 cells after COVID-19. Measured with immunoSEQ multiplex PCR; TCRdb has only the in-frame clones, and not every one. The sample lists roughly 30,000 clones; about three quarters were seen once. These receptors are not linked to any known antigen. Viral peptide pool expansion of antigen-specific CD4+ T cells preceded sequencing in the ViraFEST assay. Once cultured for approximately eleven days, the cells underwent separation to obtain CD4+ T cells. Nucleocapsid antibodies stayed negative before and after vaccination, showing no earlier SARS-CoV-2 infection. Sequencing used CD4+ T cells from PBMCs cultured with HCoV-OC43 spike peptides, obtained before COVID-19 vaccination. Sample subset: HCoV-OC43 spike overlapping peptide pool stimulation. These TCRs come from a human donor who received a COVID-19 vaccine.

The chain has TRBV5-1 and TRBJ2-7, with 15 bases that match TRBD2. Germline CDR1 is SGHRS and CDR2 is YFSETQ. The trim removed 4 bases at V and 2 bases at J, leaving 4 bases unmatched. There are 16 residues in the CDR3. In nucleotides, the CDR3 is TGCGCCAGCAGCCCCCGGACTAGCGGGGGGGCCTACGAGCAGTACTTC. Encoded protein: CASSPRTSGGAYEQYF.

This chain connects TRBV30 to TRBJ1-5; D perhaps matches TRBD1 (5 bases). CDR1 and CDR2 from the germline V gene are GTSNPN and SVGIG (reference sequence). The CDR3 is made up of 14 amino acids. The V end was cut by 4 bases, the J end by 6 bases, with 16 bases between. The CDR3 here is CAWIKGSRGQPQHF. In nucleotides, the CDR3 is TGTGCCTGGATCAAGGGGAGTCGAGGTCAGCCCCAGCATTTT.

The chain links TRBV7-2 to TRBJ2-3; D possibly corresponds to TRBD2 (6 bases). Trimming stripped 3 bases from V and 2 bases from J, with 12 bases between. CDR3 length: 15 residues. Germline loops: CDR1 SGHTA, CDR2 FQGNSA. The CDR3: CASSFRRGATDTQYF. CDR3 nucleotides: TGTGCCAGCAGCTTTCGGCGGGGCGCCACAGATACGCAGTATTTT. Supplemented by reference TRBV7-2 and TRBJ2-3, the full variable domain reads GAGVSQSPSNKVTEKGKDVELRCDPISGHTALYWYRQSLGQGLEFLIYFQGNSAPDKSGLPSDRFSAERTGGSVSTLTIQRTQQEDSAVYLCASSFRRGATDTQYFGPGTRLTVL.

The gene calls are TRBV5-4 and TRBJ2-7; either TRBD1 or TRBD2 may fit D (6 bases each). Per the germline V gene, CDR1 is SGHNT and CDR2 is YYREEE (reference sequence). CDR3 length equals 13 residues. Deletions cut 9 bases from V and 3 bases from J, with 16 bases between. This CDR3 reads CAIGGLQDYEQYF. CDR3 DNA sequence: TGTGCCATAGGGGGGCTACAAGACTACGAGCAGTACTTC.

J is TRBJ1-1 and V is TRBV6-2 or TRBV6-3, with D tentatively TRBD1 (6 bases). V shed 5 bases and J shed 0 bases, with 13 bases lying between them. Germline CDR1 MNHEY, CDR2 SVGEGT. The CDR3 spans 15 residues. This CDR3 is CASSPQQGLNTEAFF. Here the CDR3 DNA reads TGTGCCAGCAGTCCCCAACAGGGACTGAACACTGAAGCTTTCTTT.

The CDR3 loop is CASSDSWGSSYNEQFF. DNA of the CDR3: TGCGCCAGCAGTGATTCGTGGGGGAGCTCCTACAATGAGCAGTTCTTC. The J gene is TRBJ2-1, the V gene TRBV10-1; tentatively, D is TRBD1 or TRBD2 (5 bases each). This CDR3 region has 16 residues. The V and J ends lost 3 bases and 0 bases respectively, with 12 bases between them. Germline lookup yields CDR1 WNHNN and CDR2 SYGVQD (reference sequence).